These 19 T cell receptor beta chains originate from one sample sequenced in a study of blood T cell repertoires in COVID-19. Method: immunoSEQ multiplex PCR; TCRdb's copy keeps in-frame clones and lacks some. The data show about 110,000 clones, with around 80% seen just once and approximately 0.75% held by the top ten. Specimen: peripheral blood. These receptors all come from a woman aged 70 to 79 with acute or convalescent COVID-19.

V and J are TRBV16 and TRBJ1-5; D is unresolved. Between the trimmed V and J ends, which lost 4 bases and 7 bases, there was a span of 8 bases. CDR1 is KGHSY and CDR2 is FQNENV in the germline V gene. There are 12 residues in the CDR3. CDR3 sequence (DNA): TGTGCCAGCAGCCCCGCAGGCCAGCCCCAGCATTTT. It yields the protein CASSPAGQPQHF.

V is TRBV13 and J is TRBJ2-7; 8 bases align to TRBD1. Germline CDR1 PRHDT, CDR2 FYEKMQ (reference sequence). V was clipped by 0 bases and J by 0 bases; unmatched bases: 1. This CDR3 is 15 amino acids long. The CDR3: CASSLGQGGSYEQYF. The CDR3 nucleotides are TGTGCCAGCAGCTTAGGACAGGGGGGCTCCTACGAGCAGTACTTC. Full variable domain (rest looked up from reference TRBV13 and TRBJ2-7): AAGVIQSPRHLIKEKRETATLKCYPIPRHDTVYWYQQGPGQDPQFLISFYEKMQSDKGSIPDRFSAQQFSDYHSELNMSSLELGDSALYFCASSLGQGGSYEQYFGPGTRLTVT.

This chain uses TRBV7-7 with TRBJ2-1; 8 bases align to TRBD2. Germline V gives CDR1 SSHAT, CDR2 FNYEAQ (reference sequence). CDR3 length: 16 amino acids. After removal of 2 bases from V and 7 bases from J, the junction contained 10 bases not matched to a gene. The CDR3 reads CASSLKRGSQENEQFF. The CDR3 DNA reads as TGTGCCAGCAGCTTAAAGCGGGGGAGCCAGGAGAATGAGCAGTTCTTC.

This chain connects TRBV6-1 to TRBJ2-5, with TRBD2 matching over 11 bases. The CDR3 is made up of 13 amino acids. CDR1 and CDR2 (germline): MNHNS, SASEGT. Germline trimming cut 11 bases from V and 5 bases from J; bases unmatched to any gene: 7. The DNA for the CDR3 is TGTGCCTTAGCGGGAGGGCCGGGGGAGACCCAGTACTTC. This encodes CALAGGPGETQYF.

This clone was observed a handful of times. The CDR3 loop is CASSQETASNYGYTF. The DNA of the CDR3 is TGCGCCAGCAGCCAAGAGACAGCCTCTAACTATGGCTACACCTTC. The rearrangement uses TRBV4-1 and TRBJ1-2; the D gene is possibly TRBD1 (5 bases). The V gene lost 0 bases and the J gene lost 0 bases, with 8 bases spanning the gap. The CDR3 covers 15 residues. Per the germline V gene, CDR1 is MGHRA and CDR2 is YSYEKL.

The rearrangement uses TRBV4-1 and TRBJ1-3; no clear D. There are 18 residues in the CDR3. Germline V CDR1 and CDR2: MGHRA, YSYEKL. V was clipped by 0 bases and J by 0 bases, with 15 bases between them. The CDR3 is CASSQDNAPAGSGNTIYF. In nucleotides, the CDR3 is TGCGCCAGCAGCCAAGATAACGCTCCAGCGGGCTCTGGAAACACCATATATTTT.

This sequence joins TRBV19 and TRBJ2-2; possibly TRBD1 for D (6 bases). Germline-derived CDR1 and CDR2 are LNHDA and SQIVND (reference sequence). V was pared by 5 bases and J by 6 bases, with 10 bases between. The CDR3 is 13 residues long. The CDR3 spells CASSATGSGELFF. The CDR3 DNA reads as TGTGCCAGTAGTGCTACAGGGTCCGGGGAGCTGTTTTTT.

This rearrangement joins TRBV7-9 to TRBJ1-3; 7 bases are a match to TRBD1. Germline V gives CDR1 SEHNR, CDR2 FQNEAQ (reference sequence). The CDR3 sequence is 14 residues long. The V gene end was trimmed by 5 bases and the J gene end by 2 bases; junction bases not matched to a gene: 3. The CDR3 bases are TGTGCCAGCAGCAAGGGGGCGGCTGGAAACACCATATATTTT. This sequence encodes CASSKGAAGNTIYF.

The J gene is TRBJ2-1, the V gene TRBV3-1 (or the pseudogene TRBV3-2), with 11 bases matching TRBD2. Trimming cost V 3 bases and J 9 bases; bases outside gene matches: 7. The germline V gene has CDR1 LGHDT and CDR2 YNNKEL (reference sequence). The CDR3 runs 15 residues. CDR3 sequence: CASSHSSGRAAEQFF. The CDR3 DNA reads as TGTGCCAGCAGCCATAGTAGCGGGAGGGCCGCTGAGCAGTTCTTC.

The chain couples TRBV5-1 to TRBJ1-6; D might be TRBD1 (5 bases). V gave up 0 bases and J gave up 6 bases, with 13 bases separating them. The germline gives CDR1 SGHRS, CDR2 YFSETQ. The CDR3 spans 16 residues. In nucleotides, the CDR3 is TGCGCCAGCAGCTTGGGGTTGGGTCAGGGTAATTCACCCCTCCACTTT. This translates into CASSLGLGQGNSPLHF.

V is TRBV27 and J is TRBJ1-1; D is unclear. CDR3 length equals 14 residues. In germline, CDR1 is MNHEY, CDR2 SMNVEV (reference sequence). V was cut by 2 bases and J by 4 bases, with 11 bases left in between. The CDR3 region is CASSLPGGGTEAFF. CDR3 nucleotides: TGTGCCAGCAGTTTACCTGGAGGAGGCACTGAAGCTTTCTTT.

This clone was counted a few times. The CDR3 protein is CASSPRRFETANTEAFF. The CDR3 coding sequence is TGTGCCAGCTCACCAAGGAGATTTGAGACCGCGAACACTGAAGCTTTCTTT. The V call is TRBV18, the J call TRBJ1-1; D remains unclear. The CDR3 extends over 17 amino acids. Germline V gene lookup returns CDR1 KGHSH and CDR2 LQKENI. V was trimmed by 2 bases and J by 1 base, leaving 17 bases between them. The variable domain in full, completed from reference TRBV18 and TRBJ1-1, reads NAGVMQNPRHLVRRRGQEARLRCSPMKGHSHVYWYRQLPEEGLKFMVYLQKENIIDESGMPKERFSAEFPKEGPSILRIQQVVRGDSAAYFCASSPRRFETANTEAFFGQGTRLTVV.

This chain connects TRBV2 to TRBJ1-4; 8 bases map to TRBD1. V was clipped by 7 bases and J by 8 bases; unmatched bases: 6. CDR1 is SNHLY, CDR2 FYNNEI, per germline. This CDR3 comprises 13 residues. This CDR3 is CASNGDRPEKLFF. As DNA, the CDR3 is TGTGCCAGCAACGGGGACAGGCCAGAAAAACTGTTTTTT.

This chain connects TRBV11-3 to TRBJ2-3, with TRBD1 matching 10 bases. The CDR3 extends over 14 amino acids. Germline-derived CDR1 and CDR2 are SGHNT and YENEEA. With V trimmed by 3 bases and J by 3 bases, 0 bases remained unmatched. The CDR3 DNA is TGTGCCAGCAGCTTGGGACAGGGGACAGATACGCAGTATTTT. Its translation: CASSLGQGTDTQYF.

The chain has TRBV4-2 and TRBJ1-2; 7 bases align to TRBD1. V gave up 0 bases and J gave up 5 bases; unmatched junction bases: 6. This CDR3 is 15 amino acids long. Germline V gives CDR1 LGHNA, CDR2 YNFKEQ. CDR3 residues: CASSQERDSQYGYTF. The CDR3 bases are TGTGCCAGCAGCCAAGAAAGGGACAGTCAGTATGGCTACACCTTC.

The J gene is TRBJ2-5, the V gene TRBV27; TRBD2 agrees at 10 bases. Trimming at V came to 5 bases and at J to 5 bases, leaving 14 bases not matched to a gene. The CDR3 has 17 amino acids. The germline V gene encodes CDR1 MNHEY and CDR2 SMNVEV (reference sequence). The CDR3 region is CASSPLLAGLPLETQYF. For the CDR3, the DNA is TGTGCCAGCAGTCCCCTACTAGCGGGGCTACCCTTGGAGACCCAGTACTTC.

This chain uses TRBV28 with TRBJ1-5, with D hard to call. The CDR3 loop spans 14 amino acids. V was clipped by 2 bases and J by 3 bases, with 8 bases between them. The V gene's germline CDR1 is MDHEN and CDR2 SYDVKM. The CDR3 is CASSLVTANQPQHF. The CDR3 coding sequence is TGTGCCAGCAGTTTAGTCACAGCCAATCAGCCCCAGCATTTT. The complete variable domain, with remaining parts taken from reference TRBV28 and TRBJ1-5, reads DVKVTQSSRYLVKRTGEKVFLECVQDMDHENMFWYRQDPGLGLRLIYFSYDVKMKEKGDIPEGYSVSREKKERFSLILESASTNQTSMYLCASSLVTANQPQHFGDGTRLSIL.

This clone appeared a few times. CDR3 protein: CASSLNQNEQYF. Written as DNA, the CDR3 is TGCGCCAGCAGCTTGAATCAGAACGAGCAGTACTTC. The chain combines TRBV5-1 with TRBJ2-7; unclear D gene. CDR1 is SGHRS and CDR2 is YFSETQ in the germline V gene. Trimming cost V 1 base and J 5 bases, with 7 bases left between them. The CDR3 has 12 amino acids.

The gene calls are TRBV7-9 and TRBJ1-1; D gene uncertain. The CDR3 totals 16 residues. V was clipped by 2 bases and J by 4 bases, with 17 bases between them. Germline CDR1 and CDR2: SEHNR and FQNEAQ (reference sequence). The CDR3 loop reads CASSLPSGGRGTEAFF. The CDR3 DNA is TGTGCCAGCAGCTTACCATCCGGTGGGCGGGGCACTGAAGCTTTCTTT.